One sample yielded the 10 T cell receptor beta chains listed below, sequenced in a study of CD8+ T cells in alopecia areata (dated by TCRdb to 2017 to 2018). The library was generated by the immunoSEQ multiplex PCR assay. RNA was extracted from all samples and reverse transcribed into cDNA as template for TCR sequencing. TCRdb obtained this table from immuneACCESS and retained in-frame rearrangements with V and J assigned. These tables miss some clones; where compared with another copy, unresolved V genes account for less than half of the shortfall, and the remainder is unexplained. The sample comprises roughly 120,000 clones, and every one was counted more than once. The top ten clonotypes cover roughly 21% of the sample. The sample was lesional skin. The source of these receptors is a C3H/HeJ mouse with alopecia areata. The strain's MHC haplotype is H2-k.

This clone was observed a few times. Gene names follow the mouse nomenclature. The DNA ends 4 residues before the CDR3 does, and the rest of the CDR3 is filled in from the germline J gene. J is TRBJ2-5 and V is TRBV1, with 8 bases matching TRBD2. Germline V lookup: CDR1 NSQYPW, CDR2 LRSPGD (reference sequence). Unmatched junction bases numbered 4, after V lost 0 bases and J lost 2 bases. This CDR3 comprises 16 residues. The sequenced part of the CDR3 DNA is TGCACCTGCAGTGCAGAGGCTGGGGGGCCCCAAGAC. Amino acids: CTCSAEAGGPQD. The full CDR3 sequence reads CTCSAEAGGPQDTQYF.

This clone was picked up a small number of times. Germline and genes: mouse. The CDR3 goes on 4 residues after the read ends, and that part is filled in from the germline J gene. This chain connects TRBV13-3 to TRBJ2-4; TRBD1 agrees at 7 bases. Germline V gene sequence: CDR1 NNHDY, CDR2 SYVADS. V lost 5 bases and J lost 2; bases outside the gene matches: 5. This CDR3 comprises 14 residues. CDR3 loop: CASRLDRDQNTLYF. CDR3 DNA, as far as it was read: TGTGCCAGCAGGCTTGACAGGGATCAAAAC.

With regard to this clone: The genes are named according to mouse. The sequenced part of the CDR3 DNA is TGCACCTGCAGTGCAGTACAGGGGGGGGGCGAA. As protein: CTCSAVQGGGE. The whole CDR3 sequence reads CTCSAVQGGGERLFF. The genes are TRBV1 and TRBJ1-4; 8 bases agree with TRBD1. The CDR3 is cut off 4 residues early in the read; its end comes from the germline J gene. The CDR3 runs to 15 residues. CDR1 is NSQYPW, CDR2 LRSPGD, per germline (reference sequence).

On this clone itself: The gene names here belong to mouse. Coverage ceases 4 residues before the CDR3 finishes, and the germline J gene fills in the end. This chain joins TRBV13-2 and TRBJ2-3, with 9 bases that match TRBD1. CDR1 and CDR2 (germline): NNHNN, SYGAGS (reference sequence). This CDR3 has 15 residues. V lost 5 bases, J lost 0 bases, and 4 bases stayed unmatched. The sequenced CDR3 bases are TGTGCCAGCGGCGGACAGGGGTCTAGTGCAGAA. This codes for CASGGQGSSAE. The complete CDR3 protein is CASGGQGSSAETLYF.

This clone has only a few counts. Mouse gene names and germline throughout. The read falls 4 residues short of the CDR3 end, and the missing part is taken from the germline J gene. J is TRBJ2-1 and V is TRBV17; 11 nucleotides match TRBD2. The CDR3 runs 15 residues. Germline lookup yields CDR1 MNHDT and CDR2 YYDKIL. Losses at the gene ends were 0 bases for V and 6 bases for J; bases not matched to a gene: 1. Incomplete CDR3 DNA: TGTGCTAGCAGTAGAGAGGGGACTGGGGGTGCT. It yields the protein CASSREGTGGA. Given in full, the CDR3 is CASSREGTGGAEQFF.

In this sample, this clone turned up many times. TCRdb's protein does not match the DNA translation at residue 12; the protein provided is translated from the DNA. Here the gene names and germline are mouse. The read halts 3 residues ahead of the CDR3 end, with the missing end drawn from the germline J gene. The gene calls are TRBV13-3 and TRBJ1-6; TRBD1 is a possible D gene (5 bases). TRBJ1-6 is annotated as an ORF whose role is uncertain. The CDR3 contains 15 residues. The V end lost 2 bases, the J end lost 4 bases, and 10 bases lay between the germline ends. Germline V lookup: CDR1 NNHDY, CDR2 SYVADS. The sequenced part of the CDR3 DNA is TGTGCCAGCAGTGACGCGGACAAGTATAATTCGCCC. This translates into CASSDADKYNSP. The complete CDR3 reads CASSDADKYNSPLYF.

This clone was detected many times. Any gene name here is a mouse gene name. The sequence runs out 4 residues before the end of the CDR3; the remainder is reconstructed from the germline J gene. The chain carries TRBV13-1 and TRBJ2-3, with TRBD2 matching 9 bases. The CDR3 is 16 amino acids. V was clipped by 1 base and J by 0 bases; unmatched bases: 3. Per germline, CDR1 NSHNY and CDR2 SYGAGN. The part of the CDR3 DNA that was read is TGTGCCAGCAGTGATAGACTGGGGGCTAGTGCAGAA. Its translation: CASSDRLGASAE. The complete CDR3 protein is CASSDRLGASAETLYF.

Remarks on this clone: Mouse gene names and germline throughout. The CDR3 end falls 4 residues outside the read, so it is completed with the germline J gene. The V and J genes are TRBV13-1 and TRBJ2-1; TRBD1 aligns across 9 bases. The CDR3 runs to 15 residues. CDR1 NSHNY and CDR2 SYGAGN come from the germline V gene. The sequenced part of the CDR3 DNA is TGTGCCAGCAGTATTAACAGGGGGCAGGGGGCT. It translates to CASSINRGQGA. In full, the CDR3 is CASSINRGQGAEQFF.

This clone appeared a few times. Each gene name is a mouse one. Incomplete CDR3 DNA: TGTGCCAGCAGTAGTATGGGTCTGAGTCAAAAC. This codes for CASSSMGLSQN. The CDR3 reads in full as CASSSMGLSQNTLYF. V is TRBV13-3 and J is TRBJ2-4; D not resolved. The read terminates 4 residues ahead of where the CDR3 ends, so the germline J gene completes it. Germline CDR1 is NNHDY and CDR2 is SYVADS. CDR3 length: 15 amino acids. V dropped 4 bases and J dropped 0 bases, with 12 bases sitting between them.

This clone came up a few times. The DNA translation disagrees with the TCRdb protein at residue 13, so the protein in this description comes from the DNA. Gene labels here are mouse ones. The read halts 3 residues ahead of the CDR3 end, with the missing end drawn from the germline J gene. The chain employs TRBV31 and TRBJ1-6, with 10 nucleotides matching TRBD1. TRBJ1-6 is an ORF; its function is uncertain. Germline assignment: CDR1 GKSSPN and CDR2 SITVG. The CDR3 covers 16 residues. CDR3 bases read: TGTGCCTGGAGTCCCCGGGACAGGGGCTATACTTCGCCC. This codes for CAWSPRDRGYTSP. The complete CDR3 sequence is CAWSPRDRGYTSPLYF.